Listed here are 5 T cell receptor beta chains from one sample, sequenced in a study of PD-1 blockade in classical Hodgkin lymphoma. Profiled with immunoSEQ multiplex PCR; TCRdb holds only in-frame clones, not every one. The repertoire holds just under 45,000 clones, with roughly 78% as singletons. Each patient relapsed following autologous stem cell transplantation, and prior brentuximab vedotin exposure differed. The source material was peripheral blood mononuclear cells (PBMCs), sampled before the second cycle of nivolumab. Receptors were obtained from a human donor with classical Hodgkin lymphoma.

The chain uses TRBV6-1 and TRBJ1-1; D uncertain. CDR3 length: 14 amino acids. V was clipped by 3 bases and J by 1 base, with 9 bases between them. Germline values: CDR1 MNHNS, CDR2 SASEGT. The CDR3 protein is CASSDPRPNTEAFF. CDR3 nucleotide sequence: TGTGCCAGCAGTGATCCCAGACCGAACACTGAAGCTTTCTTT.

The genes are TRBV11-2 and TRBJ2-1, with D possibly matching TRBD2 (6 bases). CDR3 length: 16 residues. The V and J ends lost 5 bases and 0 bases respectively, with 14 bases between them. Germline CDR1 and CDR2: SGHAT and FQNNGV. This CDR3 reads CASSHGDFSSYNEQFF. CDR3 nucleotide sequence: TGTGCCAGCAGCCACGGGGACTTTAGCTCCTACAATGAGCAGTTCTTC.

The chain joins TRBV5-8 to TRBJ2-7, with 7 positions matching TRBD2. The CDR3 contains 14 residues. Germline CDR1 is SGHTS and CDR2 is YDEGEE. Losses at the gene ends were 4 bases for V and 3 bases for J; bases not matched to a gene: 7. The CDR3 region is CASSLSGTIYEQYF. The CDR3 DNA is TGTGCCAGCAGCCTCTCCGGGACTATCTACGAGCAGTACTTC.

The rearrangement links TRBV25-1 to TRBJ1-2, with TRBD1 matching over 8 bases. Germline V gives CDR1 MGHDK, CDR2 SYGVNS. V lost 6 bases, J lost 3 bases, and 6 bases stayed unmatched. The CDR3 loop spans 14 amino acids. This CDR3 reads CASSLGTGDYGYTF. DNA of the CDR3: TGTGCCAGCAGCCTCGGGACAGGAGACTATGGCTACACCTTC.

CDR3 in DNA: TGTGCCAGCAGCTCCTGGGTAGCGGGTCAAGAGACCCAGTACTTC. Encoded protein: CASSSWVAGQETQYF. The genes are TRBV7-6 and TRBJ2-5, with TRBD2 matching over 7 bases. Germline V lookup: CDR1 SGHVS, CDR2 FNYEAQ. J gave up 2 bases and V 4 bases, and 7 bases lay outside the gene matches. This CDR3 has 15 amino acids. The whole variable domain, filled in from reference TRBV7-6 and TRBJ2-5, reads GAGVSQSPRYKVTKRGQDVALRCDPISGHVSLYWYRQALGQGPEFLTYFNYEAQQDKSGLPNDRFSAERPEGSISTLTIQRTEQRDSAMYRCASSSWVAGQETQYFGPGTRLLVL.